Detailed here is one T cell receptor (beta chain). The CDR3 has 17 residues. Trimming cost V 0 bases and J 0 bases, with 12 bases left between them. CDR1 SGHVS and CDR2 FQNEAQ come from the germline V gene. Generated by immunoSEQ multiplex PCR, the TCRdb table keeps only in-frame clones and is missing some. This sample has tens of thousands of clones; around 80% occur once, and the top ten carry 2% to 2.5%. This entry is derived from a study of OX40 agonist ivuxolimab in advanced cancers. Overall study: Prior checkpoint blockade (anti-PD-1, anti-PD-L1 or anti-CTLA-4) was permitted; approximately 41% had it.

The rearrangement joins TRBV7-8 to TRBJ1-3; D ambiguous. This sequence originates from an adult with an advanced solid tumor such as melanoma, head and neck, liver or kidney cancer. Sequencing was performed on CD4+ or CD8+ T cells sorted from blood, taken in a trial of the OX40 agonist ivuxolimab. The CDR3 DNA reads TGTGCCAGCAGCTTAGCGATTTCCCGAGTCTCTGGAAACACCATATATTTT. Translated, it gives CASSLAISRVSGNTIYF.